This T cell receptor (beta chain) was sequenced for a study of blood T cells in healthy people across ages. Study results and limitations: Getting older went along with TCR beta diversity per million T cells dropping roughly linearly.

Primers used in a second PCR of about 6 to 12 cycles were a sample-barcoded 5' primer and a J-beta primer mix. Each sample provided no less than 2.5 million CDR3-containing paired-end reads. TCRdb re-called the 5' RACE reads through MiXCR, storing one row per CDR3 protein. This sample carries over 1,500,000 distinct CDR3 sequences, less than 50% of them seen once, and the ten largest clones take more than 2%. There are a few counts of this clonotype. Its antigen is currently unknown. Each donor gave approximately 9.1 milliliters of peripheral blood. The CDR3 covers 18 residues. CDR1 is MNHNS, CDR2 SASEGT, per germline. V lost 2 bases, J lost 2 bases, and 21 bases lay in between.

The sample was blood. The rearrangement links TRBV6-1 to TRBJ1-2; no clear D gene. The sequence came from a woman aged 40 to 49 in good health. The CDR3 coding sequence is TGTGCCAGCAGTGAAAGGAGGGCAGGTGATACTTTCAACTATGGCTACACCTTC. It codes for CASSERRAGDTFNYGYTF.